What follows are 18 T cell receptor beta chains derived from one specimen sequenced in a study of technical replicates of blood from a few donors. Generated by immunoSEQ multiplex PCR, the TCRdb table keeps only in-frame clones and is missing some. The sample records 60,000 to 65,000 clones, approximately 86% being singletons. Input material: PBMCs. Receptor source: a human donor in good health. Some clones in this sample may be carry-over from other donors' samples.

CDR3 DNA sequence: TGTGCCACCAGCAGGGTCGGGGGAGGGCAGCCCCAGCATTTT. It specifies CATSRVGGGQPQHF. J is TRBJ1-5 and V is TRBV15; D possibly corresponds to TRBD1 (5 bases). From germline, CDR1 is LNHNV and CDR2 YYDKDF (reference sequence). Trimming took off 3 bases at V and 7 bases at J, with 13 bases between the two ends. CDR3 length: 14 residues.

This sequence joins TRBV18 and TRBJ2-7, with D perhaps matching TRBD2 (6 bases). The CDR3 length is 14 residues. Germline assignment: CDR1 KGHSH and CDR2 LQKENI. V was shortened by 4 bases and J by 2 bases, with 12 bases between the two germline ends. CDR3 DNA: TGTGCCAGCTCACGGGGGGACTCTACCTACGAGCAGTACTTC. Protein product: CASSRGDSTYEQYF.

The rearrangement links TRBV5-4 to TRBJ2-3, with D perhaps TRBD2 (6 bases). Germline V lookup: CDR1 SGHNT, CDR2 YYREEE (reference sequence). The V gene lost 4 bases and the J gene lost 0 bases, with 12 bases spanning the gap. The CDR3 runs to 15 residues. The DNA for the CDR3 is TGTGCCAGCAGCGAAGGGACTTCTAGCACAGATACGCAGTATTTT. This sequence encodes CASSEGTSSTDTQYF.

This sequence joins TRBV6-5 and TRBJ2-1, with TRBD1 as a possible D gene (5 bases). The ends were cut back, 2 bases at V and 5 bases at J, with 16 bases in the middle. This CDR3 comprises 16 residues. Germline V gene data show CDR1 as MNHEY and CDR2 as SVGAGI. As DNA, the CDR3 is TGTGCCAGCAGTTACGGGGCCGGAGACAGAGACAATGAGCAGTTCTTC. It codes for CASSYGAGDRDNEQFF.

The CDR3 loop reads CASSLTSGGAQTQYF. CDR3 nucleotides: TGCGCCAGCAGCTTGACTAGCGGGGGGGCGCAGACCCAGTACTTC. The chain couples TRBV5-1 to TRBJ2-5; 13 bases line up with TRBD2. The V gene end was trimmed by 1 base and the J gene end by 6 bases; junction bases not matched to a gene: 3. The CDR3 is made up of 15 amino acids. Germline assignment: CDR1 SGHRS and CDR2 YFSETQ.

The J gene is TRBJ1-1, the V gene TRBV5-4; D not certain. In germline, CDR1 is SGHNT, CDR2 YYREEE (reference sequence). The CDR3 is 13 residues long. V was trimmed by 3 bases and J by 9 bases, leaving 15 bases between them. CDR3 loop: CASSSYRGQKAFF. The CDR3 bases are TGTGCCAGCAGCTCCTATCGAGGGCAAAAAGCTTTCTTT. The variable domain in full, with the rest retrieved from reference TRBV5-4 and TRBJ1-1, is ETGVTQSPTHLIKTRGQQVTLRCSSQSGHNTVSWYQQALGQGPQFIFQYYREEENGRGNFPPRFSGLQFPNYSSELNVNALELDDSALYLCASSSYRGQKAFFGQGTRLTVV.

This clone was seen a handful of times. This chain uses TRBV7-2 with TRBJ1-5; 8 bases line up with TRBD1. The CDR3 is made up of 15 amino acids. Unmatched junction bases numbered 4, after V lost 2 bases and J lost 4 bases. Germline V gene lookup returns CDR1 SGHTA and CDR2 FQGNSA. The CDR3 DNA follows: TGTGCCAGCAGCTTATCAGGGGGCCGGAATCAGCCCCAGCATTTT. It specifies CASSLSGGRNQPQHF. Based on the CDR3 plus reference TRBV7-2 and TRBJ1-5, the full variable domain is GAGVSQSPSNKVTEKGKDVELRCDPISGHTALYWYRQSLGQGLEFLIYFQGNSAPDKSGLPSDRFSAERTGGSVSTLTIQRTQQEDSAVYLCASSLSGGRNQPQHFGDGTRLSIL.

The rearrangement links TRBV10-2 to TRBJ1-2, with 7 nucleotides matching TRBD1. This CDR3 is 15 amino acids long. Germline V CDR1 and CDR2: WSHSY, SAAADI. J was trimmed by 4 bases and V by 4 bases; bases with no gene match: 9. CDR3 in amino acids: CASSVRQGLGYGYTF. The CDR3, as DNA: TGCGCCAGCAGTGTTAGACAGGGCCTAGGCTATGGCTACACCTTC.

The V call is TRBV21-1, the J call TRBJ2-7; the DNA was not compared with TRBD1, the D call given in the table. TRBV21-1 constitutes a pseudogene. The CDR3 runs 15 residues. The CDR3 loop is CASSKRGTVPYEQYF. For the CDR3, the DNA is TGTGCCAGCAGCAAAAGGGGGACAGTCCCCTACGAGCAGTACTTC.

The chain links TRBV6-5 to TRBJ1-2, with D uncertain. The CDR3 runs to 13 residues. V shed 8 bases and J shed 3 bases, with 13 bases lying between them. Germline-derived CDR1 and CDR2 are MNHEY and SVGAGI. The CDR3 sequence: CASASPRDYGYTF. CDR3 nucleotide sequence: TGTGCCAGCGCCTCGCCTCGGGACTATGGCTACACCTTC.

In this sample, this clone turned up once. The genes are TRBV27 and TRBJ2-7, with 8 bases that match TRBD2. The CDR3 runs to 17 residues. CDR1 and CDR2 (germline): MNHEY, SMNVEV (reference sequence). Germline trimming cut 6 bases from V and 3 bases from J; bases unmatched to any gene: 16. In nucleotides, the CDR3 is TGTGCCAGCAGAACCTACCCTCGGACTAGCACAGACTACGAGCAGTACTTC. It is translated as CASRTYPRTSTDYEQYF.

V is TRBV7-2 and J is TRBJ2-3; 11 nucleotides align to TRBD2. V trimming: 5 bases; J trimming: 5 bases; junction bases outside the gene matches: 9. The germline V gene has CDR1 SGHTA and CDR2 FQGNSA. This CDR3 spans 16 amino acids. The CDR3 protein is CASSLRGLAVGDTQYF. The CDR3 DNA follows: TGTGCCAGCAGCCTCAGGGGACTAGCGGTAGGAGATACGCAGTATTTT.

The V gene is TRBV11-3, the J gene TRBJ2-7; perhaps TRBD1 as D (5 bases). CDR3 length: 13 residues. Trimming removed 3 bases from V and 2 bases from J, with 8 bases in between. Per germline, CDR1 SGHNT and CDR2 YENEEA. The DNA of the CDR3 is TGTGCCAGCAGCTTTGGACAAGCCTACGAGCAGTACTTC. It yields the protein CASSFGQAYEQYF. Together with reference TRBV11-3 and TRBJ2-7, the CDR3 gives the full variable domain: EAGVVQSPRYKIIEKKQPVAFWCNPISGHNTLYWYLQNLGQGPELLIRYENEEAVDDSQLPKDRFSAERLKGVDSTLKIQPAELGDSAVYLCASSFGQAYEQYFGPGTRLTVT.

This chain uses TRBV9 with TRBJ1-2, with D possibly TRBD1 on 5 matching bases. This CDR3 contains 13 residues. Germline CDR1 is SGDLS and CDR2 is YYNGEE. V was trimmed by 2 bases and J by 6 bases, leaving 11 bases between them. The CDR3 here is CASSVQGKDGYTF. The CDR3 DNA is TGTGCCAGCAGCGTCCAGGGCAAGGATGGCTACACCTTC.

The V and J genes are TRBV4-2 and TRBJ1-2; 8 positions agree with TRBD1. With V trimmed by 1 base and J by 4 bases, 5 bases remained unmatched. Germline loops: CDR1 LGHNA, CDR2 YNFKEQ. The length of the CDR3 is 15 residues. The CDR3 sequence: CASSQGTGKVYGYTF. The CDR3 coding sequence is TGTGCCAGCAGCCAAGGGACAGGGAAGGTCTATGGCTACACCTTC.

The chain employs TRBV2 and TRBJ1-6; 9 bases align to TRBD1. This CDR3 is 14 amino acids long. CDR1 is SNHLY, CDR2 FYNNEI, per germline. Unmatched junction bases numbered 3, after V lost 2 bases and J lost 10 bases. CDR3 in DNA: TGTGCCAGCAGTGAAACAGGGGGCAGGTCACCCCTCCACTTT. It yields the protein CASSETGGRSPLHF.

The V and J genes are TRBV5-1 and TRBJ2-5, with D possibly being TRBD2 (6 bases). Germline V gene sequence: CDR1 SGHRS, CDR2 YFSETQ. CDR3 length: 14 residues. V was clipped by 5 bases and J by 4 bases, with 15 bases between them. In DNA form, the CDR3 reads TGCGCCAGCAGGCCGGGAGTATCAGGAGAGACCCAGTACTTC. Translation gives CASRPGVSGETQYF.

V gene TRBV18 combines with J gene TRBJ1-1; 7 nucleotides align to TRBD1. Trimming at V came to 5 bases and at J to 0 bases, leaving 6 bases not matched to a gene. From germline, CDR1 is KGHSH and CDR2 LQKENI. The CDR3 runs 15 residues. Written as DNA, the CDR3 is TGTGCCAGCTCATTGGGGACAGCCTTGAACACTGAAGCTTTCTTT. Translated, it gives CASSLGTALNTEAFF.